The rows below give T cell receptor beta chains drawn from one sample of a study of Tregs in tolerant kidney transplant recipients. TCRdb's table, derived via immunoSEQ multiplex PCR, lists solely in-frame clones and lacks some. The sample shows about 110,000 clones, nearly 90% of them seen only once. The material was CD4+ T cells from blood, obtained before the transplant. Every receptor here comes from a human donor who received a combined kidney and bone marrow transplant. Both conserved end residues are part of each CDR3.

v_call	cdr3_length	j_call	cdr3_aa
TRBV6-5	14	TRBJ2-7	CASAGGTSLYEQYF
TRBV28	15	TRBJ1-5	CASSYRTGSGQPQHF
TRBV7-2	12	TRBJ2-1	CASSFLAVEQFF
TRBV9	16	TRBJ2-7	CASSPKTSGLPYEQYF
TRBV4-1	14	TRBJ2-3	CASSQVPGVDTQYF
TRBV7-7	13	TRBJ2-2	CASSLSPTGELFF
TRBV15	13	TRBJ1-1	CATSRDSSTEAFF
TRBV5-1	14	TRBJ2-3	CASGTGYSTDTQYF
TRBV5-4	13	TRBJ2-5	CASSTRQGETQYF
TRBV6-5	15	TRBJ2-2	CASSPRLGRTGELFF
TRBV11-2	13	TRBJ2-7	CASSSPKAYEQYF
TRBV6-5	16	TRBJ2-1	CASSYSTSRSYNEQFF
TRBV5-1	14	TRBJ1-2	CASSLGHSGYGYTF
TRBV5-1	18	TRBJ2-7	CASSLAESGGNWPYEQYF
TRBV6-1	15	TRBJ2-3	CASSPLAGGPDTQYF
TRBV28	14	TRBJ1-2	CASSFAGVLYGYTF
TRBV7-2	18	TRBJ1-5	CASSPSGTGGLSNQPQHF
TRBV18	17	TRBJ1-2	CASSPELPTTQNYGYTF
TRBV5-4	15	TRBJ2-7	CASSRRGTAPYEQYF
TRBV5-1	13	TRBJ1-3	CASSSAGGNTIYF
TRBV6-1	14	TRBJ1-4	CASRWDRVNEKLFF
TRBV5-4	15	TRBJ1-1	CASSSRGQLNTEAFF
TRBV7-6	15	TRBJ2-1	CASSPTSGAYNEQFF
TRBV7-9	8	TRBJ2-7	CASSPTHF
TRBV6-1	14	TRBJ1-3	CASSWERNGNTIYF
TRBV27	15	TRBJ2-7	CASSRSPGSAYEQYF
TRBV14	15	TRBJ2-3	CASSQGLISTDTQYF
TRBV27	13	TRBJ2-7	CASTRTLGGEQYF
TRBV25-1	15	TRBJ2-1	CASSQRGSSYNEQFF
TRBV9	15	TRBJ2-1	CASSPGGLASFEQFF
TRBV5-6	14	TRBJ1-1	CASSLQTERTEAFF
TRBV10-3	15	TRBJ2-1	CAISSPTGWDNEQFF
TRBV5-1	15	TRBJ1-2	CASSKSLQGNYGYTF
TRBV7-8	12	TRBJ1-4	CASRRSNEKLFF
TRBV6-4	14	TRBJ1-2	CASSYRTVFYGYTF
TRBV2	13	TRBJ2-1	CASRAEPRNEQFF
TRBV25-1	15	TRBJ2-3	CASSDPSGITDTQYF
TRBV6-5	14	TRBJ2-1	CASSRTSGRNEQFF
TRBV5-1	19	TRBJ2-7	CASSFTKGQGAAPLYEQYF
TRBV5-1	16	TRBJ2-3	CASSLSVAGASDTQYF
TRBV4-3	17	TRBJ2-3	CASSRAGLAGGGTSQYF
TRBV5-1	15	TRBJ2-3	CASSHPGLEADTQYF
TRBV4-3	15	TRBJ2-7	CASSQGVAGAYEQYF
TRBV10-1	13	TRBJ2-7	CASSRGAGYEQYF
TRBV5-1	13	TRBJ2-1	CASSLALYNEQFF
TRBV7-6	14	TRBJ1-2	CASSLGGGFYGYTF
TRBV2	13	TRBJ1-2	CASGGQGANGYTF
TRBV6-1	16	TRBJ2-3	CASSEAQRMSTDTQYF
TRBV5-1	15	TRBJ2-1	CASSSRDRGRGEQFF
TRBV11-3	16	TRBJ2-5	CASSLVMRRKQETQYF
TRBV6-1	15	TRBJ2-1	CASSEQGRSYNEQFF
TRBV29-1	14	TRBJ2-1	CSVTMGLANNEQFF
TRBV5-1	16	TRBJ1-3	CASSLDVRGGGNTIYF
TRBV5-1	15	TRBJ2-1	CASSFGLAGPNEQFF